This T cell receptor (beta chain) derives from a study of T cells after yellow fever vaccination. Study observations and caveats: A small proportion of clonotypes was detected in both the CD4 and CD8 compartments. Contaminants from the bulk population, in the form of abundant clonotypes, could be found in FACS-sorted repertoires.

TCRdb reprocessed the 5' RACE reads with MiXCR, giving one entry per CDR3 protein. The sample includes 500,000 to 650,000 distinct CDR3 sequences, about 17% of them seen just once. The germline V gene encodes CDR1 MNHEY and CDR2 SVGEGT. The length of the CDR3 is 15 residues. The V end lost 5 bases, the J end lost 4 bases, and 15 bases lay between the germline ends. Turning to this clonotype: The antigen remains unidentified.

The receptor's source is a man between 18 and 35 years old who received the YFV17D yellow fever vaccine. This chain links TRBV6-2 or TRBV6-3 with TRBJ1-5, with D possibly TRBD1 on 6 matching bases. Sequencing used PBMCs, obtained 5 to 6 days after the first yellow fever vaccination. The CDR3 spells CASSDPQGGNQPQHF. The DNA for the CDR3 is TGTGCCAGCAGTGACCCTCAAGGGGGGAATCAGCCCCAGCATTTT.